Presented here are 17 T cell receptor beta chains from one specimen sequenced in a study of T cells in Graves' hyperthyroidism and ophthalmopathy. TCR beta CDR3 regions were amplified from RNA transcripts. During a first-round RT-PCR of the TCR CDR3, the HTBI primer set was used. One entry per CDR3 protein, called by TCRdb with MiXCR from the multiplex PCR reads. The table shows a few hundred thousand distinct CDR3 sequences, with approximately 15% occurring only once. What was sequenced was blood. These receptor sequences come from a woman aged 40 to 50 with Graves' ophthalmopathy.

The sample holds many counts of this clonotype. The chain combines TRBV6-1 with TRBJ1-2; TRBD1 might be the D (5 bases). The CDR3 contains 12 residues. Germline V gives CDR1 MNHNS, CDR2 SASEGT. The V gene lost 6 bases and the J gene lost 8 bases, with 13 bases spanning the gap. The CDR3 coding sequence is TGTGCCAGCAGATCGCCGGGACTCGGCTACACCTTC. Encoded protein: CASRSPGLGYTF.

This clonotype was seen more than once but under ten times. The junction differs from germline at one of its ends, possibly a read error. The CDR3 here is CASSQPGLALAGELFF. The CDR3 bases are TGTGCTAGCAGCCAGCCGGGACTAGCACTTGCCGGGGAGCTGTTTTTT. The V gene is TRBV7-7, the J gene TRBJ2-2; 9 bases map to TRBD2. Germline CDR1 SSHAT, CDR2 FNYEAQ (reference sequence). The CDR3 extends over 16 amino acids.

In DNA, the CDR3 is TGTGCCACCAGCGTTACGTTGGATACGCAGTATTTT. Translated: CATSVTLDTQYF. The V and J genes are TRBV15 and TRBJ2-3, with D unclear. V was clipped by 5 bases and J by 6 bases, with 9 bases between them. The CDR3 spans 12 residues. CDR1 and CDR2 (germline): LNHNV, YYDKDF (reference sequence).

In this sample, this clonotype turned up many times. The chain has TRBV28 and TRBJ2-3; 9 bases match TRBD2. Germline CDR1 and CDR2: MDHEN and SYDVKM. The CDR3 has 13 amino acids. V was clipped by 3 bases and J by 14 bases; unmatched bases: 9. The CDR3 protein is CASSLVSAGGVYF. DNA of the CDR3: TGTGCCAGCAGTTTGGTCTCAGCGGGAGGTGTGTATTTT.

This chain joins TRBV29-1 and TRBJ1-2, with unresolved D. The germline V gene encodes CDR1 SQVTM and CDR2 ANQGSEA. V lost 3 bases to trimming and J lost 5 bases, with 13 bases between them. The CDR3 consists of 13 residues. Here the CDR3 reads CSVESTTRYGYTF. The CDR3 region has the DNA TGCAGCGTTGAGAGTACTACTAGATATGGCTACACCTTC.

V gene TRBV28 combines with J gene TRBJ1-2; no clear D. The germline gives CDR1 MDHEN, CDR2 SYDVKM. V lost 7 bases to trimming and J lost 8 bases, with 17 bases between them. The CDR3 sequence is 13 residues long. CDR3 sequence reads: CASTTPRMGGYTF. As DNA, the CDR3 is TGTGCCAGCACCACTCCCCGGATGGGGGGCTACACCTTC.

The rearrangement joins TRBV5-1 to TRBJ2-5; tentatively, D is TRBD2 (5 bases). Germline assignment: CDR1 SGHRS and CDR2 YFSETQ. Trimming stripped 1 base from V and 2 bases from J, with 12 bases between. This CDR3 comprises 15 residues. The CDR3 here is CASSLRGLGQETQYF. The CDR3 coding sequence is TGCGCCAGCAGCTTGCGAGGGCTAGGTCAAGAGACCCAGTACTTC.

This clonotype has a count of ten or more. The chain uses TRBV6-1 and TRBJ1-4; TRBD1 matches 8 bases. Germline V CDR1 and CDR2: MNHNS, SASEGT. CDR3 length equals 15 residues. The trim removed 4 bases at V and 8 bases at J, leaving 9 bases unmatched. The CDR3 protein is CASSVRGGQVEKLFF. The DNA of the CDR3 is TGTGCCAGCAGTGTAAGAGGGGGACAGGTAGAAAAACTGTTTTTT.

The chain recombines TRBV6-1 with TRBJ2-1, with 13 nucleotides matching TRBD2. The CDR3 covers 16 residues. Germline V CDR1 and CDR2: MNHNS, SASEGT. The V and J ends lost 6 bases and 7 bases, in that order; junction bases with no gene match: 9. The CDR3 here is CASSPRLAGGLNEQFF. The CDR3 DNA reads TGTGCCAGCAGCCCCCGACTAGCGGGAGGTTTAAATGAGCAGTTCTTC.

This clonotype came up many times. V gene TRBV28 combines with J gene TRBJ2-7, with 7 bases lining up with TRBD2. The junction had 2 bases not matched to a gene; V was cut back by 0 bases and J by 0 bases. The CDR3 is made up of 15 amino acids. CDR1 is MDHEN and CDR2 is SYDVKM in the germline V gene. The CDR3 loop reads CASSLWGGNSYEQYF. The CDR3 coding sequence is TGTGCCAGCAGTTTATGGGGAGGGAACTCCTACGAGCAGTACTTC.

About this clonotype: Being one base from a much bigger clone, this may be a read error. J is TRBJ2-5 and V is TRBV2; the D is unclear. The CDR3 is made up of 12 amino acids. Deletions cut 7 bases from V and 4 bases from J, with 10 bases between. Germline CDR1 reads SNHLY; CDR2 reads FYNNEI. In nucleotides, the CDR3 is TGTGCCAGCAAGCGCGTGTCAGAGACCCAGTACTTC. Protein sequence: CASKRVSETQYF.

This clonotype has at least ten counts. The chain joins TRBV27 to TRBJ2-1; 9 bases map to TRBD2. V gave up 6 bases and J gave up 4 bases; unmatched junction bases: 7. The CDR3 length is 15 residues. The germline V gene encodes CDR1 MNHEY and CDR2 SMNVEV (reference sequence). CDR3 nucleotides: TGTGCCAGCAGAGATCGACTAGCGGTATACAATGAGCAGTTCTTC. The encoded protein is CASRDRLAVYNEQFF.

This clonotype was detected ten times or more. The chain combines TRBV12-3 or TRBV12-4 with TRBJ1-4; maybe TRBD1 (6 bases). Trimming took 8 bases from V and 2 from J, leaving 18 bases between them. There are 16 residues in the CDR3. CDR3: CASRPRKGGTNEKLFF. The CDR3 bases are TGTGCCAGCCGACCTCGAAAGGGGGGCACTAATGAAAAACTGTTTTTT.

In its sample, this clonotype was seen many times. The genes are TRBV28 and TRBJ2-1; possibly TRBD2 for D (6 bases). Per the germline V gene, CDR1 is MDHEN and CDR2 is SYDVKM. The CDR3 is 16 residues long. V lost 2 bases and J 9 bases, leaving 20 bases between the germline ends. CDR3 sequence (DNA): TGTGCCAGCAGTTTAGACTTTGGAGGGAAAGTGCCTGAGCAGTTCTTC. Protein: CASSLDFGGKVPEQFF.

In regard to this clonotype: A read error may be the cause here, since a much bigger clone is one base away. V is TRBV2 and J is TRBJ2-1; 12 positions agree with TRBD1. The J call may be incorrect, as the DNA end agrees better with TRBJ2-7. The CDR3 consists of 13 residues. The germline gives CDR1 SNHLY, CDR2 FYNNEI. As DNA, the CDR3 is TGTGCCAGCAGAGGGACAGGGGGCAATGAGCAGTACTTC. Encoded protein: CASRGTGGNEQYF.

This clonotype was found many times. This chain uses TRBV6-1 with TRBJ2-7, with 11 bases aligning to TRBD1. CDR1 is MNHNS and CDR2 is SASEGT in the germline V gene. The ends lost 6 bases at V and 3 bases at J; junction bases unmatched: 4. The CDR3 loop spans 14 amino acids. DNA for the CDR3: TGTGCCAGCAGGGGGGACAGGGGGATCTACGAGCAGTACTTC. It codes for CASRGDRGIYEQYF.

This clonotype was counted at least ten times. This chain connects TRBV20-1 to TRBJ2-3, with no clear D. V shed 6 bases and J shed 2 bases, with 6 bases lying between them. The CDR3 covers 11 residues. CDR1 and CDR2 from the germline V gene are DFQATT and SNEGSKA (reference sequence). The CDR3 DNA reads as TGCAGTGCGCTCCTCACAGATACGCAGTATTTT. Protein: CSALLTDTQYF.